The clone carrying this TCR beta chain was counted only a few times. Its antigen is currently unknown. Isolated RNA was reverse transcribed into cDNA used as the sequencing template. Assay: immunoSEQ multiplex PCR; the TCRdb copy retains only in-frame clones and omits some. The data contain 90,000 to 150,000 clones, 58% of them singletons. This specimen belongs to a study of CD8+ T cells in alopecia areata. Study information: Tofacitinib dosing lasted 6 to 18 months, which was then followed by 6 months off drug.

The CDR3 covers 13 residues. Unmatched junction bases numbered 2, after V lost 1 base and J lost 4 bases. Germline values: CDR1 SQVTM, CDR2 ANQGSEA. Treatment indicated: oral pan-JAK inhibitor, 5-10 mg twice daily. Samples from alopecia areata patients were lesional scalp punch biopsies and peripheral blood. Study findings and constraints: Tofacitinib significantly brought down scalp clonality and expanded CD8+ clones among top 100. A great number of expanded lesional clones endured in scalp and blood during tofacitinib.

Sequencing was performed on CD8+ T cells sorted from blood, taken at week 4, from a patient treated with tofacitinib. This TCR came from a human donor with alopecia areata. The chain has TRBV29-1 and TRBJ1-2; TRBD1 agrees at 8 bases. This CDR3 reads CSVEATGGYGYTF. The DNA of the CDR3 is TGCAGCGTTGAAGCCACAGGGGGCTATGGCTACACCTTC.